These 10 T cell receptor beta chains originate from one sample sequenced in a study of cytomegalovirus exposure and HLA in healthy donors. PCR used 60 Vbeta primers and 13 Jbeta primers. The repertoire was sequenced with immunoSEQ multiplex PCR; TCRdb's copy has only in-frame clones and lacks some. Among fewer than 250,000 clones listed, 82% were seen once. Material for sequencing was PBMCs. Every receptor here comes from a man in his forties or fifties in good health and CMV-seropositive.

The chain joins TRBV4-2 to TRBJ2-3; tentative D call: TRBD2 (6 bases). The CDR3 runs to 16 residues. Looked up from germline, CDR1 is LGHNA and CDR2 is YNFKEQ. Trimming pared 2 bases from V and 7 bases from J, leaving 19 bases between. CDR3 region: CASSQPTGTSTNTQYF. For the CDR3, the DNA is TGTGCCAGCAGCCAACCAACCGGGACTTCAACGAATACGCAGTATTTT.

The V call is TRBV5-1, the J call TRBJ2-5; tentative D call: TRBD2 (6 bases). This CDR3 contains 14 residues. Germline-derived CDR1 and CDR2 are SGHRS and YFSETQ. The ends were cut back, 0 bases at V and 2 bases at J, with 8 bases in the middle. CDR3 region: CASSLGGGQETQYF. The CDR3 coding sequence is TGCGCCAGCAGCTTGGGGGGAGGACAAGAGACCCAGTACTTC.

The genes are TRBV27 and TRBJ2-3; 7 bases line up with TRBD2. V lost 6 bases, J lost 6 bases, and 6 bases stayed unmatched. The CDR3 has 13 amino acids. In germline, CDR1 is MNHEY, CDR2 SMNVEV (reference sequence). CDR3 region: CASRSSGGDTQYF. Written as DNA, the CDR3 is TGTGCCAGCAGATCTAGCGGCGGTGATACGCAGTATTTT.

V and J are TRBV27 and TRBJ2-3; 8 nucleotides match TRBD2. CDR1 is MNHEY and CDR2 is SMNVEV in the germline V gene (reference sequence). Trimming took 8 bases from V and 6 from J; bases not matched to a gene: 7. The CDR3 extends over 13 amino acids. CDR3 DNA: TGTGCCAGCCGGGGGGGCCTCGAGGATACGCAGTATTTT. This codes for CASRGGLEDTQYF.

A single count supports this clone. This chain joins TRBV29-1 and TRBJ1-5; D unresolved. Trimming cost V 4 bases and J 5 bases, with 12 bases left between them. The CDR3 length is 13 residues. Germline CDR1 SQVTM, CDR2 ANQGSEA. The CDR3 reads CSVGARLDQPQHF. In DNA, the CDR3 is TGCAGCGTTGGCGCGAGGTTAGATCAGCCCCAGCATTTT.

CDR3 nucleotide sequence: TGTGCCAGCAGCTTTATCTCCCTGAACACTGAAGCTTTCTTT. Residues: CASSFISLNTEAFF. V and J are TRBV5-6 and TRBJ1-1, with D hard to call. V was cut by 2 bases and J by 0 bases, with 8 bases left in between. The germline V gene encodes CDR1 SGHDT and CDR2 YYEEEE. The CDR3 contains 14 residues. The variable domain in full, with the rest retrieved from reference TRBV5-6 and TRBJ1-1, is DAGVTQSPTHLIKTRGQQVTLRCSPKSGHDTVSWYQQALGQGPQFIFQYYEEEERQRGNFPDRFSGHQFPNYSSELNVNALLLGDSALYLCASSFISLNTEAFFGQGTRLTVV.

The gene calls are TRBV7-9 and TRBJ2-5; 8 nucleotides match TRBD1. From germline, CDR1 is SEHNR and CDR2 FQNEAQ (reference sequence). The CDR3 is 15 residues long. The V gene end was trimmed by 5 bases and the J gene end by 1 base; junction bases not matched to a gene: 6. CDR3 sequence: CASSRTGIAQETQYF. The DNA for the CDR3 is TGTGCCAGCAGCCGGACAGGGATTGCCCAAGAGACCCAGTACTTC.

The rearrangement joins TRBV19 to TRBJ2-7; TRBD2 agrees at 7 bases. This CDR3 comprises 15 residues. J gave up 0 bases and V 3 bases, and 5 bases lay outside the gene matches. Germline-derived CDR1 and CDR2 are LNHDA and SQIVND (reference sequence). This CDR3 reads CASSIGSGGSYEQYF. The CDR3 coding sequence is TGTGCCAGTAGTATTGGGTCGGGGGGCTCCTACGAGCAGTACTTC.

V gene TRBV7-2 combines with J gene TRBJ2-5; a possible D gene is TRBD2 (6 bases). CDR1 SGHTA and CDR2 FQGNSA come from the germline V gene. The V gene lost 2 bases and the J gene lost 5 bases, with 12 bases spanning the gap. This CDR3 is 14 amino acids long. CDR3 sequence: CASSLTGTGETQYF. The CDR3 DNA reads as TGTGCCAGCAGCTTAACCGGGACTGGGGAGACCCAGTACTTC.

The chain recombines TRBV25-1 with TRBJ2-1, with 13 nucleotides matching TRBD2. J lost 10 bases, V lost 4 bases, and 13 bases had no gene match. The CDR3 is 17 residues long. Germline V gene lookup returns CDR1 MGHDK and CDR2 SYGVNS. CDR3 in DNA: TGTGCCAGCAGTGGACGCCCGAGACTAGCGGGGGGTTCGGAGCAGTTCTTC. Amino acids: CASSGRPRLAGGSEQFF.